The source of this TCR beta chain is a study of cytomegalovirus exposure and HLA in healthy donors. General study results and limits: Presence/absence analyses assumed roughly uniform sequencing depth across donors, which may not hold. The productive fraction for most TCR beta V segments was about 87% or about 30% in an earlier analysis. For TCR beta chains, V- and J-gene trimming was later linked to a missense DCLRE1C variant.

As concerns this clone: No antigen is known for it.

The CDR3 runs 14 residues. The germline V gene encodes CDR1 SEHNR and CDR2 FQNEAQ (reference sequence). V lost 2 bases and J lost 5, with 12 bases in between. PCR employed 60 Vbeta and 13 Jbeta primers. Generated by immunoSEQ multiplex PCR, the TCRdb table keeps only in-frame clones and is missing some. The sample contains 53,000 or so clones, about 69% of which appear only once. The V call is TRBV7-9, the J call TRBJ1-2; the D is unclear. The sequenced sample was PBMCs. The clonotype was recovered from a man younger than 45 in good health and CMV-seropositive. The CDR3 nucleotides are TGTGCCAGCAGCTTAATGTCGCGCGAGTATGGCTACACCTTC. It is translated as CASSLMSREYGYTF.